This T cell receptor (beta chain) comes out of a study of blood T cells in healthy people across ages. Study context: When template switching was applied, about one barcoded beta molecule was captured per two T cells. General study points: Fewer expanded clones and more diversity marked long-lived versus aged donors.

Healthy Russian Caucasian donors spanned ages about 6 to 100 years. Only a few counts were recorded for this clonotype. Its antigen is still unknown. With a J-beta primer mix and a sample-barcoded 5' primer, a second PCR ran about 7 to 11 cycles. Sequencing yielded, for each sample, at least 2.5 million paired-end reads carrying CDR3. Each CDR3 protein gets one entry after TCRdb re-called the 5' RACE reads with MiXCR. The sample yields about 630,000 distinct CDR3 sequences, over 20% seen once. The CDR3 has 13 residues. The V gene's germline CDR1 is DFQATT and CDR2 SNEGSKA (reference sequence). The ends lost 0 bases at V and 8 bases at J; junction bases unmatched: 3.

The material sequenced was blood. This clonotype originated in a man in his 70s in good health. The V call is TRBV20-1, the J call TRBJ2-4, with TRBD1 matching over 8 bases. Here the CDR3 DNA reads TGCAGTGCTAGAGAGGGGACAGGAGACATTCAGTACTTC. Protein: CSAREGTGDIQYF.